These T cell receptor beta chains were read from a single sample in a study of beta chain features in type 1 diabetes. TCRdb's copy holds only in-frame clones and misses some; the assay was immunoSEQ multiplex PCR. The sample consists of 100,000 to 150,000 clones, 17% of them appearing once. The sample taken for sequencing was central memory CD4+ T cells from blood. These receptors originate from a man aged 18 to 30 with type 1 diabetes. Each CDR3 is given with its conserved first and last residue. The D gene is left open where the match is weak. Expanded clones are given a class, and other clones once, few, many or no size at all.

. TRBJ2-3 TRBV29-1 few CSVPPPGTFTDTQYF TGCAGCGTGCCACCCCCCGGGACCTTTACAGATACGCAGTATTTT
TRBD1 TRBJ2-5 TRBV4-2 few CARSQDRGSQETQYF TGTGCCCGCAGCCAAGACAGGGGTTCCCAAGAGACCCAGTACTTC
. TRBJ1-2 TRBV6-5 . CASTIRWGLDGYTF TGTGCCAGCACCATTCGTTGGGGGCTGGATGGCTACACCTTC
TRBD2 TRBJ2-5 TRBV5-1 . CASSLALAGEETQYF TGCGCCAGCAGCTTGGCACTAGCGGGAGAAGAGACCCAGTACTTC
. TRBJ2-7 TRBV6-5 many CASRRQGSYEQYF TGTGCCAGCCGACGCCAGGGATCGTACGAGCAGTACTTC
. TRBJ1-2 TRBV30 . CAWGNNYGYTF TGTGCCTGGGGGAACAACTATGGCTACACCTTC
. TRBJ2-7 TRBV30 . CAWRSPYEQYF TGTGCCTGGAGGTCCCCCTACGAGCAGTACTTC
. TRBJ1-2 TRBV30 few CAWSVPGGRGYGYTF TGTGCCTGGAGTGTACCGGGGGGCCGGGGCTATGGCTACACCTTC
TRBD1 TRBJ2-7 TRBV2 . CASSEDRGIGEQYF TGTGCCAGCAGTGAGGACAGGGGGATAGGTGAGCAGTACTTC
. TRBJ1-5 TRBV9 . CASSVDGNSNQPQHF TGTGCCAGCAGCGTAGACGGGAATAGCAATCAGCCCCAGCATTTT
TRBD2 TRBJ2-1 TRBV7-8 . CASSSGLADYNEQFF TGTGCCAGCAGCTCAGGACTAGCGGATTACAATGAGCAGTTCTTC
TRBD2 TRBJ2-1 TRBV10-3 . CAISGGAGGPGGEQFF TGTGCCATCAGTGGCGGAGCGGGAGGGCCTGGGGGTGAGCAGTTCTTC
. TRBJ2-7 TRBV9 . CASSAAPDGEQYF TGTGCCAGCAGCGCGGCCCCGGACGGAGAGCAGTACTTC
TRBD1 TRBJ2-3 TRBV7-9 few CASSLEVDRGYTDTQYF TGTGCCAGCAGCTTAGAGGTGGACAGGGGATACACAGATACGCAGTATTTT
. TRBJ1-6 TRBV6-1 few CASRPDPRGNSPLHF TGTGCCAGCAGGCCCGACCCGAGAGGGAATTCACCCCTCCACTTT
. TRBJ2-3 TRBV7-9 few CASSSPLGRTQTDTQYF TGTGCCAGCAGTTCCCCTCTCGGGCGGACTCAGACAGATACGCAGTATTTT
TRBD1 TRBJ1-1 TRBV29-1 few CSVGVTGQITEAFF TGCAGCGTTGGAGTAACGGGACAGATTACTGAAGCTTTCTTT
. TRBJ2-1 TRBV20-1 . CSAPNMNEQFF TGCAGTGCGCCAAACATGAATGAGCAGTTCTTC
. TRBJ2-3 TRBV29-1 . CSGGANTDTQYF TGCAGCGGGGGAGCTAACACAGATACGCAGTATTTT
TRBD2 TRBJ2-1 TRBV7-9 few CASSLTLASLGGNEQFF TGTGCCAGCAGCCTCACACTAGCGAGCCTGGGTGGAAATGAGCAGTTCTTC
TRBD2 TRBJ2-2 TRBV7-9 few CASSLGGRYTGELFF TGTGCCAGCAGCTTGGGCGGGAGGTACACCGGGGAGCTGTTTTTT
. TRBJ2-2 TRBV6-6 few CASSANTGELFF TGTGCCAGCAGTGCCAACACCGGGGAGCTGTTTTTT
TRBD2 TRBJ2-3 TRBV7-8 few CASRRGLAGATDTQYF TGTGCCAGCCGCCGGGGGCTAGCGGGGGCCACAGATACGCAGTATTTT
TRBD2 TRBJ2-1 TRBV10-3 . CAISEMASGDNEQFF TGTGCCATCAGTGAGATGGCTAGCGGGGACAATGAGCAGTTCTTC
. TRBJ2-4 TRBV14 medium-sized CASSQQGVQYF TGTGCCAGCAGCCAACAAGGCGTTCAGTACTTC
. TRBJ1-2 TRBV29-1 . CSAILRGARYGYTF TGCAGCGCAATCCTTCGGGGGGCGCGATATGGCTACACCTTC
. TRBJ2-5 TRBV7-2 . CASSLGVGAGRTQYF TGTGCCAGCAGCTTAGGGGTTGGCGCCGGGCGGACCCAGTACTTC
. TRBJ1-5 TRBV19 medium-sized CASSARKQPQHF TGTGCCAGTAGCGCGCGGAAGCAGCCCCAGCATTTT
. TRBJ2-2 TRBV5-6 few CASSLEGSTGELFF TGTGCCAGCAGCTTGGAAGGGTCCACCGGGGAGCTGTTTTTT
TRBD1 TRBJ2-7 TRBV6-1 few CASSLTGSYEQYF TGTGCCAGCAGTTTGACAGGGAGCTACGAGCAGTACTTC
TRBD2 TRBJ2-3 TRBV7-2 . CASSPHGGFSTDTQYF TGTGCCAGCAGCCCCCACGGGGGGTTTAGCACAGATACGCAGTATTTT
. TRBJ2-7 TRBV27 once CASSPQVAYEQYF TGTGCCAGCAGCCCACAGGTAGCTTACGAGCAGTACTTC
. TRBJ2-1 TRBV2 few CASSAYGQYNEQFF TGTGCCAGCAGCGCCTACGGCCAATACAATGAGCAGTTCTTC
. TRBJ2-1 TRBV28 few CASSTARARSYNEQFF TGTGCCAGCAGTACGGCCAGGGCGCGCTCCTACAATGAGCAGTTCTTC
TRBD1 TRBJ2-7 TRBV30 few CAWSKFTGADEQYF TGTGCCTGGAGTAAATTTACAGGGGCTGACGAGCAGTACTTC
. TRBJ2-2 TRBV7-3 . CASSLSIGELFF TGTGCCAGCAGCTTAAGTATCGGGGAGCTGTTTTTT
. TRBJ2-1 TRBV7-7 few CASSLHRGQNEQFF TGTGCTAGCAGCTTACATAGGGGTCAGAATGAGCAGTTCTTC
. TRBJ2-1 TRBV21-1 . CASSQAGTTKLYNEQFF TGTGCCAGCAGCCAAGCCGGGACTACAAAACTTTACAATGAGCAGTTCTTC
. TRBJ2-3 TRBV5-1 once CASATGLGNTQYF TGCGCCAGTGCCACTGGTTTGGGGAATACGCAGTATTTT
TRBD2 TRBJ2-2 TRBV4-3 few CASSQDGAGGPPGELFF TGCGCCAGCAGCCAAGATGGCGCGGGGGGGCCCCCCGGGGAGCTGTTTTTT
. TRBJ2-7 TRBV7-8 . CASSHRRVASYEQYF TGTGCCAGCAGCCACAGGCGGGTAGCTTCCTACGAGCAGTACTTC
TRBD2 TRBJ2-1 TRBV11-2 few CASSLAPLSGSRYNEQFF TGTGCCAGCAGCTTAGCCCCTTTGAGCGGGAGCAGATACAATGAGCAGTTCTTC
TRBD2 TRBJ2-7 TRBV6-6 . CASSAPGTSGSREQYF TGTGCCAGCAGTGCGCCCGGGACTAGCGGGAGCAGGGAGCAGTACTTC
TRBD2 TRBJ2-1 TRBV6-1 few CASTSAGDFNEQFF TGTGCCAGCACGTCAGCGGGAGATTTCAATGAGCAGTTCTTC
. TRBJ1-2 TRBV29-1 . CSVEVPAHYGYTF TGCAGCGTTGAAGTACCGGCACACTATGGCTACACCTTC
. TRBJ2-2 TRBV29-1 few CSVAEPGELFF TGCAGCGTTGCCGAACCAGGGGAGCTGTTTTTT
TRBD2 TRBJ2-3 TRBV4-3 . CASSQTSGGTDTQYF TGCGCCAGCAGCCAGACTAGCGGGGGAACAGATACGCAGTATTTT
TRBD1 TRBJ2-6 TRBV10-3 many CASLDRSAGANVLTF TGTGCCAGCCTGGACAGGTCAGCTGGGGCCAACGTCCTGACTTTC
. TRBJ2-1 TRBV2 few CASSEAGGGAYNEQFF TGTGCCAGCAGTGAAGCAGGAGGGGGCGCCTACAATGAGCAGTTCTTC
. TRBJ2-3 TRBV6-1 many CASSAVVGLGTDTQYF TGTGCCAGCAGTGCCGTAGTGGGGTTAGGCACAGATACGCAGTATTTT
. TRBJ1-6 TRBV15 few CATSRDRGADSPLHF TGTGCCACCAGCAGAGATCGGGGGGCAGACTCACCCCTCCACTTT
. TRBJ1-1 TRBV5-6 few CASSLTRVSNTEAFF TGTGCCAGCAGCCTAACCCGAGTCTCGAACACTGAAGCTTTCTTT
TRBD2 TRBJ2-1 TRBV7-3 . CASSSVAGARGEQFF TGTGCCAGCAGCTCAGTAGCGGGGGCGAGAGGTGAGCAGTTCTTC
. TRBJ2-5 TRBV14 . CASSQSANGETQYF TGTGCCAGCAGCCAATCCGCCAACGGGGAGACCCAGTACTTC
. TRBJ1-5 TRBV7-2 . CASSPVPGLPDSNQPQHF TGTGCCAGCAGCCCCGTCCCGGGGCTTCCTGATAGCAATCAGCCCCAGCATTTT